This T cell receptor beta chain is drawn from a study of cytomegalovirus exposure and HLA in healthy donors. The PCR made use of 60 Vbeta and 13 Jbeta primers. Sequenced by immunoSEQ multiplex PCR; TCRdb stores in-frame clones only, minus some. This table holds about 170,000 clones, roughly three quarters found once. Each of the donors was a healthy bone marrow donor. The germline V gene has CDR1 KGHSH and CDR2 LQKENI. Trimming removed 0 bases from V and 1 base from J, with 9 bases in between. The CDR3 totals 15 residues. This TCR was recovered from a woman aged 45-65 years in good health and CMV-seropositive. The chain is built from TRBV18 and TRBJ2-5; possible D gene TRBD2, 6 bases. Sequenced sample: PBMCs. In DNA, the CDR3 is TGTGCCAGCTCACCACCGGTGGGACTCCAAGAGACCCAGTACTTC. Residues: CASSPPVGLQETQYF.